This TCR beta chain emerged from a study of blood T cell repertoires in COVID-19 (TCRdb year 2020). About the investigation overall: The collaborator samples originated in the United States, Italy and Spain and spanned the acute and convalescent phases of COVID-19. The prospective study material was composed of cDNA or gDNA derived from T cells, B-cell-depleted T cells, or PBMCs. HLA class I and class II types, where available, came from metadata supplied by the sample provider rather than from assay-based typing. The sample metadata nearly always contained a de-identified subject ID, COVID-19 status, age in years and sex. The samples were drawn from two sources: the first 160 participants of the ongoing ImmuneRACE study, and 1,254 subjects contributed by 6 global collaborators. Subjects who had been exposed to COVID-19, were actively infected with it, or had recovered from it provided the deeply sampled blood TCRbeta repertoires that made up the dataset. The repertoires were released in a freely available public database meant as a resource for research on the immune response to SARS-CoV-2. Findings and caveats that apply to the study as a whole: How much clinical and demographic metadata was included differed by source and by participant, and the metadata was provided uncurated.

On this clone: This receptor's antigen is unknown. No base qualities exist here, and no much larger clone lies one base off it.

The CDR3 covers 12 residues, taking in both the cysteine and the phenylalanine. Just CDR3 DNA is preserved here, 36 bases in frame from base 1. V sheds 4 bases and J sheds 6 bases, leaving 8 bases between their ends. TCRbeta CDR3 regions were amplified from genomic DNA by means of the immunoSEQ Assay, a bias-controlled multiplex PCR. Under the source paper's analysis protocol: Within the assay, amplification of reference gene primers was used to estimate how many nucleated cells each sample contained. To quantify the absolute abundance of each unique TCRbeta CDR3 rearrangement, sequence reads were collapsed and filtered. For each sample, productive Simpson clonality was calculated by taking the square root of Simpson's diversity index across productive rearrangements. TCRdb re-hosts the immuneACCESS table, in-frame sequences only. Its copies lack some clones; in the studies checked, an unresolved V gene accounts for under half of them, and the cause for the rest is not known. That table furnishes V, J and clone size, whereas the DNA furnished D and trimming. For this sample there are over 75,000 clones; around three quarters appear just once. The ten largest clonotypes hold around 9% of the sample.

Another Seattle source contributed samples from volunteer blood donors who had recovered from COVID-19. Whole blood was collected in K2EDTA tubes by collaborating institutions according to the institutions' own protocols. Collaborator samples were shipped for TCRbeta analysis as frozen whole blood, isolated PBMCs, or DNA extracted from either sample type. The chain was built from TRBV12-3 or TRBV12-4 and TRBJ2-3; possibly the D gene is TRBD2, per 5 matching bases. The sequenced sample consisted of peripheral blood. The sequence was obtained from a man between 50 and 59 years old who had recovered from COVID-19. The CDR3 sequence is CASSYTGDTQYF. In nucleotide form, the sequence is TGTGCCAGCAGTTACACGGGGGATACGCAGTATTTT.